The 10 T cell receptor beta chains presented below share a single source sample, sequenced in a study of blood T cell repertoires in COVID-19. Sequencing used immunoSEQ multiplex PCR; TCRdb keeps in-frame clones, though not all of them. The sample includes 200,000 to 250,000 clones, roughly 80% of them seen just once. Sequenced: peripheral blood. Receptors originate from a woman aged 50 to 60 with acute or convalescent COVID-19.

The CDR3 reads CASSLSGAISGEFF. CDR3 sequence (DNA): TGTGCCAGCAGCTTATCAGGGGCTATTTCGGGTGAGTTCTTC. V and J are TRBV7-9 and TRBJ2-1; D is perhaps TRBD1 (6 bases). The CDR3 is made up of 14 amino acids. From germline, CDR1 is SEHNR and CDR2 FQNEAQ (reference sequence). Trimming left V 2 bases short and J 14 bases short, with 19 bases between. The whole variable domain, remainder taken from reference TRBV7-9 and TRBJ2-1, is DTGVSQNPRHKITKRGQNVTFRCDPISEHNRLYWYRQTLGQGPEFLTYFQNEAQLEKSRLLSDRFSAERPKGSFSTLEIQRTEQGDSAMYLCASSLSGAISGEFFGPGTRLTVL.

This chain uses TRBV3-1 (or the pseudogene TRBV3-2) with TRBJ2-7; the match to TRBD1 covers 12 bases. Germline V gives CDR1 LGHDT, CDR2 YNNKEL (reference sequence). J lost 2 bases, V lost 0 bases, and 14 bases had no gene match. The CDR3 is 20 amino acids. The DNA for the CDR3 is TGTGCCAGCAGCCAAGATACGGGGGGGACAGGGGGCAAATTAGCCTACGAGCAGTACTTC. Amino acid sequence: CASSQDTGGTGGKLAYEQYF.

V is TRBV5-1 and J is TRBJ2-5, with 10 bases identical to TRBD1. Germline V gene data show CDR1 as SGHRS and CDR2 as YFSETQ. After removal of 5 bases from V and 0 bases from J, the junction contained 7 bases not matched to a gene. The CDR3 length is 16 residues. CDR3 protein: CASRPGTGEYQETQYF. As DNA, the CDR3 is TGCGCCAGCAGGCCGGGGACAGGGGAGTACCAAGAGACCCAGTACTTC.

The chain recombines TRBV5-4 with TRBJ1-1; D remains unclear. Germline CDR1 SGHNT, CDR2 YYREEE (reference sequence). The CDR3 length is 13 residues. V was clipped by 1 base and J by 1 base, with 5 bases between them. The CDR3 sequence: CASSLRENTEAFF. For the CDR3, the DNA is TGTGCCAGCAGCTTGCGCGAGAACACTGAAGCTTTCTTT. Full variable domain (outside the CDR3, taken from reference TRBV5-4 and TRBJ1-1): ETGVTQSPTHLIKTRGQQVTLRCSSQSGHNTVSWYQQALGQGPQFIFQYYREEENGRGNFPPRFSGLQFPNYSSELNVNALELDDSALYLCASSLRENTEAFFGQGTRLTVV.

The V and J genes are TRBV11-1 and TRBJ2-7, with D possibly TRBD1 on 5 matching bases. Germline V gene sequence: CDR1 SGHAT, CDR2 FQDESV (reference sequence). V lost 3 bases and J 6 bases, leaving 12 bases between the germline ends. The CDR3 runs 13 residues. DNA for the CDR3: TGTGCCAGCAGCTTGGACATCCCCCGCGAGCAGTACTTC. The encoded protein is CASSLDIPREQYF.

This clone was observed a handful of times. The genes are TRBV19 and TRBJ1-2; TRBD1 matches at 12 bases. The length of the CDR3 is 15 residues. Germline V gene data show CDR1 as LNHDA and CDR2 as SQIVND (reference sequence). The junction had 5 bases not matched to a gene; V was cut back by 6 bases and J by 3 bases. The CDR3 sequence: CASRGDRGRDYGYTF. CDR3 nucleotides: TGTGCCAGTAGGGGGGACAGGGGGCGCGACTATGGCTACACCTTC.

V gene TRBV19 combines with J gene TRBJ1-1; D is uncertain. Germline-derived CDR1 and CDR2 are LNHDA and SQIVND (reference sequence). V was trimmed by 3 bases and J by 0 bases, leaving 8 bases between them. This CDR3 is 14 amino acids long. DNA of the CDR3: TGTGCCAGTAGTATGCCCGGGGTGAACACTGAAGCTTTCTTT. Protein product: CASSMPGVNTEAFF.

This clone was seen a handful of times. V is TRBV5-1 and J is TRBJ1-5; D perhaps matches TRBD1 (5 bases). Germline-derived CDR1 and CDR2 are SGHRS and YFSETQ. Trimming pared 0 bases from V and 7 bases from J, leaving 11 bases between. CDR3 length: 14 residues. CDR3 in DNA: TGCGCCAGCAGCTTGGCGGGGGGAGGACAGCCCCAGCATTTT. Translation: CASSLAGGGQPQHF.

This rearrangement joins TRBV7-9 to TRBJ1-2; TRBD1 aligns across 9 bases. With 2 bases clipped from V and 4 bases from J, the junction kept 8 bases outside the gene matches. The CDR3 is 16 residues long. Germline CDR1 reads SEHNR; CDR2 reads FQNEAQ (reference sequence). CDR3 coding DNA: TGTGCCAGCAGCTTATCCGGGACAGGGACCGTCTATGGCTACACCTTC. Translated, it gives CASSLSGTGTVYGYTF.

The J gene is TRBJ1-5, the V gene TRBV3-1 (or the pseudogene TRBV3-2); no definite D call. V lost 3 bases, J lost 7 bases, and 16 bases lay in between. The CDR3 is 15 residues long. The V gene's germline CDR1 is LGHDT and CDR2 YNNKEL (reference sequence). The DNA of the CDR3 is TGTGCCAGCAGCCATAACCCGGAAGAGGGACAGCCCCAGCATTTT. Protein product: CASSHNPEEGQPQHF.